This is a list of T cell receptor beta chains from one sample in a study of CD8 T cells in ankylosing spondylitis. TCRdb passed the 5' RACE reads through MiXCR, listing each CDR3 protein once. The sample lists more than 35,000 distinct CDR3 sequences, 5.5% to 7.5% occurring once. Sequenced material: blood, either unsorted or a sorted T cell fraction (not recorded which). The receptors shown here come from a male donor with ankylosing spondylitis or in good health (not recorded which). Each CDR3 is given with its conserved first and last residue. Fields, in order: CDR3 protein, CDR3 DNA, J gene, clone size, D gene, V gene, CDR3 length. The D gene is left open where the match is weak. Clone size appears in some rows only: once, few, many, or a class for an expanded clone.

CASSPPRQGCNQPQHF,TGTGCCAGCAGCCCCCCTCGCCAGGGATGCAATCAGCCCCAGCATTTT,TRBJ1-5,many,.,TRBV7-9,16
CATGGSSGTLATQYF,TGTGCCACCGGGGGGTCTAGCGGGACCCTGGCTACGCAGTATTTT,TRBJ2-3,many,TRBD2,TRBV24-1,15
CASSWGAGTGELFF,TGTGCCAGCAGTTGGGGAGCTGGAACCGGGGAGCTGTTTTTT,TRBJ2-2,.,.,TRBV12-3/TRBV12-4,14
CASSQGRGNTEAFF,TGCGCCAGCAGCCAGGGCAGGGGGAACACTGAAGCTTTCTTT,TRBJ1-1,many,.,TRBV4-3,14
CASSLTGKYEQYF,TGTGCCAGCAGCCTGACAGGGAAATACGAGCAGTACTTC,TRBJ2-7,many,TRBD1,TRBV11-2,13
CASSYSELAGDRDTQYF,TGTGCCAGCAGTTACTCGGAGCTAGCGGGAGACAGAGATACGCAGTATTTT,TRBJ2-3,many,TRBD2,TRBV6-2/TRBV6-3,17
CAISEGRKQKETQYF,TGTGCCATCAGTGAGGGTAGGAAGCAAAAAGAGACCCAGTACTTC,TRBJ2-5,many,.,TRBV10-3,15
CATSPSRGQDYGYTF,TGTGCCACCTCGCCGTCCAGAGGGCAGGACTATGGCTACACCTTC,TRBJ1-2,many,.,TRBV24-1,15
CASSVSGSQEAFF,TGTGCCAGCAGTGTATCCGGTTCCCAGGAAGCTTTCTTT,TRBJ1-1,many,.,TRBV2,13
CASSVSSGSHNEQFF,TGCGCCAGCAGCGTGTCTAGCGGGAGTCACAATGAGCAGTTCTTC,TRBJ2-1,many,TRBD2,TRBV5-1,15
CSARDPQVRSNQPQHF,TGCAGTGCTAGAGACCCCCAGGTGAGATCCAATCAGCCCCAGCATTTT,TRBJ1-5,many,.,TRBV20-1,16
CASSPGQGKHKLNTEAFF,TGTGCCAGCAGCCCCGGACAGGGAAAGCATAAATTGAACACTGAAGCTTTCTTT,TRBJ1-1,.,TRBD1,TRBV11-1,18
CSVGGTSGNIQYF,TGCAGCGTTGGGGGGACTTCGGGAAACATTCAGTACTTC,TRBJ2-4,many,.,TRBV29-1,13
CASSGGTSSSYEQYF,TGCGCCAGCAGCGGAGGGACCTCGAGCTCCTACGAGCAGTACTTC,TRBJ2-7,many,.,TRBV5-1,15
CSAPGPGLHLGQFF,TGCAGCGCCCCAGGTCCGGGACTACACCTAGGGCAGTTCTTC,TRBJ2-1,many,TRBD2,TRBV29-1,14
CASSSRGNTEAFF,TGCGCCAGCAGCTCCAGGGGGAACACTGAAGCTTTCTTT,TRBJ1-1,many,.,TRBV5-1,13
CASGPGQGGNQPQHF,TGTGCCAGCGGACCCGGACAGGGCGGCAATCAGCCCCAGCATTTT,TRBJ1-5,many,TRBD1,TRBV7-8,15
CASSSGDAREVSYEQYF,TGTGCCAGCAGCTCAGGGGACGCCAGGGAAGTTTCCTACGAGCAGTACTTC,TRBJ2-7,many,.,TRBV7-9,17
CASSQGVILGNEQFF,TGCGCCAGCAGCCAGGGAGTTATTTTGGGGAATGAGCAGTTCTTC,TRBJ2-1,many,.,TRBV5-1,15
CSARDPSGGLSGNTIYF,TGCAGTGCTAGAGACCCTTCCGGCGGCCTCTCTGGAAACACCATATATTTT,TRBJ1-3,many,.,TRBV20-1,17
CSGGLEDTQYF,TGCAGCGGGGGACTAGAAGATACGCAGTATTTT,TRBJ2-3,.,TRBD2,TRBV29-1,11
CATSDLGQGQETQYF,TGTGCCACCAGTGATCTAGGACAGGGCCAAGAGACCCAGTACTTC,TRBJ2-5,many,TRBD1,TRBV24-1,15
CASSRYQPPAVEQYF,TGTGCCAGCTCACGCTACCAACCCCCGGCTGTCGAGCAGTACTTC,TRBJ2-7,many,.,TRBV18,15
CAARLAGAHTGELFF,TGTGCCGCTAGACTAGCGGGGGCACACACCGGGGAGCTGTTTTTT,TRBJ2-2,many,TRBD2,TRBV12-3/TRBV12-4,15
CSVAAKDTQYF,TGCAGCGTTGCGGCTAAAGATACGCAGTATTTT,TRBJ2-3,medium-sized,.,TRBV29-1,11
CASSSNGYGQPEAFF,TGTGCCAGCAGTTCGAACGGGTACGGGCAGCCTGAAGCTTTCTTT,TRBJ1-1,many,.,TRBV12-3/TRBV12-4,15
CASSLVRQETQYF,TGCGCCAGCAGCTTGGTAAGGCAAGAGACCCAGTACTTC,TRBJ2-5,.,.,TRBV5-1,13
CASSPSAGTGVAAFF,TGTGCCAGCAGCCCCAGTGCCGGGACAGGGGTGGCGGCTTTCTTT,TRBJ1-1,many,TRBD1,TRBV3-1,15
CASGPGAIGHNEQFF,TGTGCCAGCGGCCCCGGGGCTATCGGGCACAATGAGCAGTTCTTC,TRBJ2-1,.,.,TRBV25-1,15
CASSPYESGELFF,TGTGCCAGCAGCCCGTATGAATCCGGGGAGCTGTTTTTT,TRBJ2-2,many,.,TRBV12-3/TRBV12-4,13
CSVQGAGFGTDTQYF,TGCAGCGTGCAGGGGGCAGGTTTCGGCACAGATACGCAGTATTTT,TRBJ2-3,many,TRBD1,TRBV29-1,15
CAISDSDGFEQYF,TGTGCCATCTCGGACTCGGACGGTTTCGAGCAGTACTTC,TRBJ2-7,many,.,TRBV10-3,13
CASSRGEWETQYF,TGTGCCAGCAGTAGGGGCGAATGGGAGACCCAGTACTTC,TRBJ2-5,many,.,TRBV25-1,13
CASSLGDFYEQYF,TGCGCCAGCAGCTTGGGAGATTTCTACGAGCAGTACTTC,TRBJ2-7,many,.,TRBV5-1,13
CASSLETATDTQYF,TGCGCCAGCAGCTTGGAAACAGCTACAGATACGCAGTATTTT,TRBJ2-3,many,.,TRBV5-1,14
CASSPAERGQTQYF,TGTGCCAGCTCACCTGCGGAGCGAGGGCAGACCCAGTACTTC,TRBJ2-5,many,.,TRBV18,14
CASSLRGRGTGELFF,TGTGCCAGCAGCTTGCGGGGTAGGGGCACCGGGGAGCTGTTTTTT,TRBJ2-2,many,.,TRBV7-6,15
CASHDVTGSPDYEQYF,TGTGCCAGCCACGACGTGACAGGGAGCCCCGACTACGAGCAGTACTTC,TRBJ2-7,many,TRBD1,TRBV6-2/TRBV6-3,16